The next 12 T cell receptor beta chains were all read from a single sample in a study of low-dose radiotherapy and immunotherapy resistance in tumors. Alpha- and beta-chain coverage of first-strand cDNA came from TRAV- and TRBV-specific primers. A roughly 20-cycle PCR with a constant-region primer and V-primer adapter amplified TCRs. Via MiXCR, TCRdb re-called the reads, giving one row per CDR3 protein. Of tens of thousands of distinct CDR3 sequences in the sample, approximately 17% were seen once. Specified time point: before trial treatment. The sample consisted of PBMCs, taken before treatment. The source is a male donor with prostate cancer.

This clonotype was observed many times. V is TRBV6-2 or TRBV6-3 and J is TRBJ2-5; 10 bases line up with TRBD2. Germline-derived CDR1 and CDR2 are MNHEY and SVGEGT. The CDR3 runs to 14 residues. V gave up 8 bases and J gave up 8 bases; unmatched junction bases: 11. CDR3 sequence reads: CASCLAGGPGTQYF. CDR3 bases: TGTGCCAGCTGTTTAGCGGGGGGACCCGGAACCCAGTACTTC.

This rearrangement joins TRBV5-1 to TRBJ2-7; perhaps TRBD1 as D (6 bases). Trimming took 1 base from V and 3 from J, leaving 14 bases between them. Germline V CDR1 and CDR2: SGHRS, YFSETQ. The CDR3 has 15 residues. CDR3 in amino acids: CASSLTGTSGYEQYF. CDR3 nucleotides: TGCGCCAGCAGCTTGACCGGGACATCCGGCTACGAGCAGTACTTC. The variable domain in full, completed from reference TRBV5-1 and TRBJ2-7, reads KAGVTQTPRYLIKTRGQQVTLSCSPISGHRSVSWYQQTPGQGLQFLFEYFSETQRNKGNFPGRFSGRQFSNSRSEMNVSTLELGDSALYLCASSLTGTSGYEQYFGPGTRLTVT.

This clonotype was recorded many times. This chain connects TRBV5-6 to TRBJ2-5, with D perhaps matching TRBD1 or TRBD2 (5 bases each). V lost 4 bases to trimming and J lost 3 bases, with 19 bases between them. The CDR3 extends over 16 amino acids. CDR1 and CDR2 (germline): SGHDT, YYEEEE. The CDR3 coding sequence is TGTGCCAGCAGCCCCCTACCTAGAGGGGTCGAAGAGACCCAGTACTTC. Amino acid sequence: CASSPLPRGVEETQYF.

This clonotype has at least ten counts. The chain couples TRBV5-1 to TRBJ2-5; TRBD2 is a possible D gene (7 bases). This CDR3 comprises 15 residues. Per the germline V gene, CDR1 is SGHRS and CDR2 is YFSETQ. The ends were cut back, 0 bases at V and 4 bases at J, with 13 bases in the middle. The CDR3 nucleotides read TGCGCCAGCAGCTTGGCCGGGGGGCGCGGAGAGACCCAGTACTTC. It is translated as CASSLAGGRGETQYF.

This clonotype was counted between two and nine times. V gene TRBV24-1 combines with J gene TRBJ2-1, with D unresolved. CDR3 size: 13 residues. Germline CDR1 KGHDR, CDR2 SFDVKD. Trimming removed 3 bases from V and 7 bases from J, with 9 bases in between. Here the CDR3 DNA reads TGTGCCACCAGTGATCCCACACGAAATGAGCAGTTCTTC. Amino acids: CATSDPTRNEQFF.

The chain uses TRBV10-3 and TRBJ2-3; tentatively, D is TRBD1 (5 bases). The CDR3 sequence is 14 residues long. The germline V gene encodes CDR1 ENHRY and CDR2 SYGVKD. V lost 7 bases and J 0 bases, leaving 11 bases between the germline ends. The CDR3 DNA follows: TGTGCCATCACCAACAGGATCAGCACAGATACGCAGTATTTT. It codes for CAITNRISTDTQYF.

This clonotype was detected ten times or more. The V gene is TRBV29-1, the J gene TRBJ2-1, with a tentative D call TRBD1 (6 bases). Trimming shortened V by 6 bases and J by 0 bases, and 18 bases separated the two germline ends. Germline V gene lookup returns CDR1 SQVTM and CDR2 ANQGSEA. The CDR3 is 16 amino acids. CDR3 region: CSVPTSGVGSYNEQFF. CDR3 sequence (DNA): TGCAGCGTGCCAACGTCAGGGGTCGGCTCCTACAATGAGCAGTTCTTC.

This clonotype was counted many times. The J gene is TRBJ1-1, the V gene TRBV3-1; the D gene is possibly TRBD1 (6 bases). The V gene's germline CDR1 is LGHDT and CDR2 YNNKEL (reference sequence). Trimming removed 4 bases from V and 12 bases from J, with 18 bases in between. The CDR3 loop spans 13 amino acids. In DNA, the CDR3 is TGTGCCAGCAGCCCGGACAGCCCCCCCGTGACTTTCTTT. This gives the protein CASSPDSPPVTFF.

This clonotype appeared many times. This chain links TRBV4-2 with TRBJ1-2; possibly TRBD1 for D (5 bases). V lost 1 base, J lost 6 bases, and 12 bases lay in between. CDR3 size: 14 residues. Per germline, CDR1 LGHNA and CDR2 YNFKEQ. The DNA of the CDR3 is TGTGCCAGCAGCCAAGTAACAGGAGGTGATGGCTACACCTTC. Translation: CASSQVTGGDGYTF.

This clonotype came up many times. The rearrangement joins TRBV4-1 to TRBJ1-2; 10 bases agree with TRBD1. V gave up 0 bases and J gave up 7 bases; unmatched junction bases: 2. CDR3 length equals 14 residues. Germline values: CDR1 MGHRA, CDR2 YSYEKL. The CDR3 here is CASSQEDRGTGYTF. DNA of the CDR3: TGCGCCAGCAGCCAAGAGGACAGGGGGACTGGCTACACCTTC.

Many counts were recorded for this clonotype. Written as DNA, the CDR3 is TGTGCCAGCAGTTTAAACCGGGCCAATGAGCAGTTCTTC. Translated: CASSLNRANEQFF. This chain connects TRBV12-3 or TRBV12-4 to TRBJ2-1; no definite D call. Trimming stripped 2 bases from V and 6 bases from J, with 8 bases between. The CDR3 sequence is 13 residues long.

This clonotype was counted at least ten times. The V gene is TRBV29-1, the J gene TRBJ2-3, with D unresolved. The germline V gene has CDR1 SQVTM and CDR2 ANQGSEA. This CDR3 has 14 amino acids. CDR3 sequence: CSWVPEKGWNTQYF. CDR3 bases: TGCAGTTGGGTACCGGAAAAAGGGTGGAATACGCAGTATTTT.